This T cell receptor (beta chain) was found in a study of shared clonotypes between healthy human individuals. Whole-study findings and limits: Specimens sampled were limited to blood, with tissue repertoires likely differing. Clonotype sharing among donors was thought likely to change with sequencing depth.

Germline assignment: CDR1 GTSNPN and CDR2 SVGIG (reference sequence). CDR3 length: 14 residues. Remarks on this clone: Its target is unknown.

Execution of the assay was at deep level. The authors sequenced unsorted PBMC DNA on ten immunoSEQ deep assay plates. Repertoires were generated with immunoSEQ multiplex PCR, while TCRdb's copy carries only in-frame clones and drops some. This table holds around 480,000 clones, almost 80% found once. This sequence was found in a woman in her forties in good health. Some clones in this sample may be carry-over from other donors' samples. The chain recombines TRBV30 with TRBJ1-1; perhaps TRBD1 as D (5 bases). Sequencing input: PBMCs. Here the CDR3 DNA reads TGTGCTCGTGACAGCGTACCTCTAAACACTGAAGCTTTCTTT. This gives the protein CARDSVPLNTEAFF.